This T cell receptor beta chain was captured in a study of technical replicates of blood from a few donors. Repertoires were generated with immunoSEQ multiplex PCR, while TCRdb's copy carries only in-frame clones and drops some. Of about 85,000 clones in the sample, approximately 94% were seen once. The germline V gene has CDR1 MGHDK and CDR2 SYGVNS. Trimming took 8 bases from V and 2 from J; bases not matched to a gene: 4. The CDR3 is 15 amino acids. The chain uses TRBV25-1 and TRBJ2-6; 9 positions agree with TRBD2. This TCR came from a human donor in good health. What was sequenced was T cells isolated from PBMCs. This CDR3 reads CASGRGGAGANVLTF. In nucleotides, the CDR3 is TGTGCCAGCGGACGCGGGGGGGCTGGGGCCAACGTCCTGACTTTC.